This paragraph covers one TCR beta chain sequence. Its antigen is unknown. Amplification used 60 Vbeta primers and 13 Jbeta primers. Assay used: immunoSEQ multiplex PCR; TCRdb lists only in-frame clones, some missing. This sample has fewer than 95,000 clones, with under 80% found just once. The record originates from a study of cytomegalovirus exposure and HLA in healthy donors. Across the study: HLA-typed donors were the source of around 77 million unique TCRs held in an early data release. Study results and limitations: Investigators reported 164 TCR beta chains as tied to cytomegalovirus. A later analysis linked about 17,000 TCR beta sequences to HLA alleles at 0.05 false discovery rate. Some highly shared sequence variants likely arose as a pipeline artifact.

CDR1 and CDR2 (germline): MNHEY, SVGAGI. The length of the CDR3 is 14 residues. Losses at the gene ends were 5 bases for V and 5 bases for J; bases not matched to a gene: 6. V and J are TRBV6-5 and TRBJ1-1; TRBD1 agrees at 9 bases. This sequence originates from a woman younger than 45 in good health and CMV-seronegative. Sequenced: PBMCs. The CDR3 DNA sequence: TGTGCCAGCAGTCTACAGGGGGCGCGGACTGAAGCTTTCTTT. It specifies CASSLQGARTEAFF.